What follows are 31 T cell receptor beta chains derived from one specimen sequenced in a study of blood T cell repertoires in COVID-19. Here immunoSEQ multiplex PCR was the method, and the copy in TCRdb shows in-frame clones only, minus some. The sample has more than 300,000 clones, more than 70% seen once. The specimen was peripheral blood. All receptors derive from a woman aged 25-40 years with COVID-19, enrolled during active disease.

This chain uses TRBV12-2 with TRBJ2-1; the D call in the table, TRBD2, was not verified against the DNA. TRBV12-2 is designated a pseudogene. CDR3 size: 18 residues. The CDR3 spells CASLRGLAGGPSYNEQFF. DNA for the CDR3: TGTGCAAGTCTTAGGGGTCTAGCGGGAGGCCCCTCCTACAATGAGCAGTTCTTC.

The CDR3 DNA reads as TGTGCCAGCAGTTCCTTCGAGAGGAGGAACACTGAAGCTTTCTTT. Protein product: CASSSFERRNTEAFF. V is TRBV27 and J is TRBJ1-1; unclear D gene. V was clipped by 4 bases and J by 1 base, with 13 bases between them. This CDR3 comprises 15 residues. Germline assignment: CDR1 MNHEY and CDR2 SMNVEV (reference sequence).

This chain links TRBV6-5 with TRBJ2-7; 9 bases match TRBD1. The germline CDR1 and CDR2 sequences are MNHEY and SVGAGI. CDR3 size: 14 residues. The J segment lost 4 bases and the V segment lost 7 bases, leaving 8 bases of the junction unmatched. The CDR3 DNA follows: TGTGCCAGCAAGAGGGACAGGGTAGAATACGAGCAGTACTTC. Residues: CASKRDRVEYEQYF.

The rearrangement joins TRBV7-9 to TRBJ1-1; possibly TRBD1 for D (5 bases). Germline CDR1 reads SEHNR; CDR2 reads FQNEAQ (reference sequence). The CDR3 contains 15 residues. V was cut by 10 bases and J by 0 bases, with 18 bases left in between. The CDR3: CAISLGGFVNTEAFF. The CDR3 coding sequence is TGTGCCATCTCCCTGGGGGGTTTCGTGAACACTGAAGCTTTCTTT.

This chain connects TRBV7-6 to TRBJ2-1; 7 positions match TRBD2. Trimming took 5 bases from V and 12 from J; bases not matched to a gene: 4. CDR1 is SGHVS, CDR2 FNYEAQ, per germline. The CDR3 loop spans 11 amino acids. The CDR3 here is CASSPGRGQFF. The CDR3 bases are TGTGCCAGCAGCCCTGGGAGGGGGCAGTTCTTC. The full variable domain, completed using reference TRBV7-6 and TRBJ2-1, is GAGVSQSPRYKVTKRGQDVALRCDPISGHVSLYWYRQALGQGPEFLTYFNYEAQQDKSGLPNDRFSAERPEGSISTLTIQRTEQRDSAMYRCASSPGRGQFFGPGTRLTVL.

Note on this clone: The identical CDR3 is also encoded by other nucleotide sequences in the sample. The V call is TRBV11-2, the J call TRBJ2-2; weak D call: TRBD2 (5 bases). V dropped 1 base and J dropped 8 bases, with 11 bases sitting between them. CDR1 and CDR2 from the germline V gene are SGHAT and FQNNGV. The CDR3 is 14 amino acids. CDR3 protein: CASSLGPSGGELFF. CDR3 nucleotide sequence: TGTGCCAGCAGCTTAGGGCCCAGCGGTGGGGAGCTGTTTTTT.

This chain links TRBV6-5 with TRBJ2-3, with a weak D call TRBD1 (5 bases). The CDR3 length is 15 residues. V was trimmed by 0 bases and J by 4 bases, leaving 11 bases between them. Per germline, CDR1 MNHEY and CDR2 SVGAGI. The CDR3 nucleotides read TGTGCCAGCAGTTACTCGAAAGGGGTCCCAGATACGCAGTATTTT. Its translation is CASSYSKGVPDTQYF.

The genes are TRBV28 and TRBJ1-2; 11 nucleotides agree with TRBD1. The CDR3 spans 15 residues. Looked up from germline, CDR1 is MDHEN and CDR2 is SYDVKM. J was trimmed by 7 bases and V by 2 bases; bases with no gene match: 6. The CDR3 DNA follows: TGTGCCAGCAGTTTACCCGGGACAGGGGGGTTTGGCTACACCTTC. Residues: CASSLPGTGGFGYTF.

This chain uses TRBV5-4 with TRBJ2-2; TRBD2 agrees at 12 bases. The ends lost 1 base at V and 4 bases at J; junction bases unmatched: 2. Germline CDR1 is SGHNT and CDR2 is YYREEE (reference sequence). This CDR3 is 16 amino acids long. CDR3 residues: CASSLKGLAGTGELFF. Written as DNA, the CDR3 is TGTGCCAGCAGCTTGAAGGGACTAGCGGGCACCGGGGAGCTGTTTTTT.

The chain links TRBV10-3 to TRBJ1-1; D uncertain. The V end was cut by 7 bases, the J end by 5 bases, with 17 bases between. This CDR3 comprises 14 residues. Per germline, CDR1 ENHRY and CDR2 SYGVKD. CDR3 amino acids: CAITLGYRGTEAFF. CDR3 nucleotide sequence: TGTGCCATCACCTTGGGCTACCGGGGTACTGAAGCTTTCTTT.

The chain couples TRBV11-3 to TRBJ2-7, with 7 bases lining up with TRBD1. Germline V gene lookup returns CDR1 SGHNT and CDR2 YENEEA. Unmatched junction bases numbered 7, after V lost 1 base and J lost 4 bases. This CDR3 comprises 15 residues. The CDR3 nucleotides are TGTGCCAGCAGCTTAGGGACAGGAGCAGGTTACGAGCAGTACTTC. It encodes CASSLGTGAGYEQYF.

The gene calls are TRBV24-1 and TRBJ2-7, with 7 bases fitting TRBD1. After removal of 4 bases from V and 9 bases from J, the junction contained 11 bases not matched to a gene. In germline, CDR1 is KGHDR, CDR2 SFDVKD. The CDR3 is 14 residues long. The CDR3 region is CATSDSGTANGQYF. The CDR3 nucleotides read TGTGCCACCAGTGACTCCGGGACAGCCAATGGGCAGTACTTC.

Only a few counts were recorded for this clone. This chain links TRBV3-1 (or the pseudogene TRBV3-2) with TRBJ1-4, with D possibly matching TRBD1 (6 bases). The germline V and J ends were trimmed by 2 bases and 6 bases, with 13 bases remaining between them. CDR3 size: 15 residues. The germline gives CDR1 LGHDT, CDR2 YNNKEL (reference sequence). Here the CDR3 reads CASSQPQGPDEKLFF. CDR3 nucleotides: TGTGCCAGCAGCCAACCCCAGGGGCCCGATGAAAAACTGTTTTTT.

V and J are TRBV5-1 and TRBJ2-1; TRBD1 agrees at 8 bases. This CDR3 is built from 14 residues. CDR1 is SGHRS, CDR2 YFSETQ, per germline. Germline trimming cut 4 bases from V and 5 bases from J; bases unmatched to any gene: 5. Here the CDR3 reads CASSRKTGDNEQFF. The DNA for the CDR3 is TGCGCCAGCAGCCGGAAGACAGGGGACAATGAGCAGTTCTTC.

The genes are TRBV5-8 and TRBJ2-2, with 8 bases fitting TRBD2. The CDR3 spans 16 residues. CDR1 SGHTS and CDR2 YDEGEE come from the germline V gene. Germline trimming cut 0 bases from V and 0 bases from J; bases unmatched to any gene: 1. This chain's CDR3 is CASSLETSANTGELFF. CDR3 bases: TGTGCCAGCAGCTTGGAGACTAGCGCGAACACCGGGGAGCTGTTTTTT.

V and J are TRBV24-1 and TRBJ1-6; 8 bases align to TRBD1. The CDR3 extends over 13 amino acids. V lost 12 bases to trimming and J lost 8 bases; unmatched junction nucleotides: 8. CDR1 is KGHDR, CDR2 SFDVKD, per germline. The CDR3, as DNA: TGTGCCGTGCGACAGGGGAGGGATTCACCCCTCCACTTT. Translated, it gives CAVRQGRDSPLHF.

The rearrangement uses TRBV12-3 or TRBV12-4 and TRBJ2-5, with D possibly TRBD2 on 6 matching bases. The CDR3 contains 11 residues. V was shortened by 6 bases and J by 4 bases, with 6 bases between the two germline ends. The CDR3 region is CASRRGETQYF. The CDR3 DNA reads TGTGCCAGCAGGCGGGGAGAGACCCAGTACTTC.

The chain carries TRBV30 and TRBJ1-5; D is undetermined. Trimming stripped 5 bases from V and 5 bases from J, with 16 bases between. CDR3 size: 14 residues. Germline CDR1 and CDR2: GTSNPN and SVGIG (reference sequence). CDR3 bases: TGTGCCTGGGGGCTGGGGATGCGGGATCAGCCCCAGCATTTT. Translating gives CAWGLGMRDQPQHF.

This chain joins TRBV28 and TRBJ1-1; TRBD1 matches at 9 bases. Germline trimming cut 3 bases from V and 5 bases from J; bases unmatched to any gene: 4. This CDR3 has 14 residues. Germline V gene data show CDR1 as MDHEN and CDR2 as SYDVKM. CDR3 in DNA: TGTGCCAGCAGTTTCAGAGACAGGGGGACTGAAGCTTTCTTT. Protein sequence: CASSFRDRGTEAFF.

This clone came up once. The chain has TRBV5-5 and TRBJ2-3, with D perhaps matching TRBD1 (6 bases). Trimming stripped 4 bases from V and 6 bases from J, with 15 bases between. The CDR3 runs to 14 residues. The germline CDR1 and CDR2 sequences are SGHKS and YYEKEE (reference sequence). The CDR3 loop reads CASSAEWGPDTQYF. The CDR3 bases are TGTGCCAGCAGCGCCGAGTGGGGGCCCGATACGCAGTATTTT.

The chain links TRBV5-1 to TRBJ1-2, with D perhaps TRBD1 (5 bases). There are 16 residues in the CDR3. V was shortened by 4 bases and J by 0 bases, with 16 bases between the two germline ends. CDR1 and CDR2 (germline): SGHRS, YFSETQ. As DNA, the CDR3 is TGCGCCAGCAGCACAAGGGGTGGCAGCACTAACTATGGCTACACCTTC. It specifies CASSTRGGSTNYGYTF. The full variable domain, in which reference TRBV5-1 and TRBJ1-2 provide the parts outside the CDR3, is KAGVTQTPRYLIKTRGQQVTLSCSPISGHRSVSWYQQTPGQGLQFLFEYFSETQRNKGNFPGRFSGRQFSNSRSEMNVSTLELGDSALYLCASSTRGGSTNYGYTFGSGTRLTVV.

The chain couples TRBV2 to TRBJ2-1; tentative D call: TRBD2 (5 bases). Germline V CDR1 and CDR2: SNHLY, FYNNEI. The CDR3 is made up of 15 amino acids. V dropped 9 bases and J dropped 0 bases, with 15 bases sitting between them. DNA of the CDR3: TGTGCCAGAGATCGGCGGGTCGACTCCTACAATGAGCAGTTCTTC. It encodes CARDRRVDSYNEQFF.

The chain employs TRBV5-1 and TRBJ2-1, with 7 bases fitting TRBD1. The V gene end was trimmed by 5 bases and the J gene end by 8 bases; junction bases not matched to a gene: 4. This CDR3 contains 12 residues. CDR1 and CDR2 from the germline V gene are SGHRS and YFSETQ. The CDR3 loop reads CASRKTGDEQFF. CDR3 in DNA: TGCGCCAGCAGGAAAACAGGGGATGAGCAGTTCTTC.

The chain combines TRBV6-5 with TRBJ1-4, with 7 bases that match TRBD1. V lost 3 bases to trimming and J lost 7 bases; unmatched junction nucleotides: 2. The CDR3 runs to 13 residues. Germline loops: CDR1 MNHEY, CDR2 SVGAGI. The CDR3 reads CASSYSGGEKLFF. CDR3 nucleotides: TGTGCCAGCAGTTATTCAGGGGGTGAAAAACTGTTTTTT.

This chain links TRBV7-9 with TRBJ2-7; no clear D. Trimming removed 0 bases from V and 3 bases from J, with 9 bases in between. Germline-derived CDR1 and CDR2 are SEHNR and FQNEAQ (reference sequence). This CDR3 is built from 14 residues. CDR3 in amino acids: CASSLAGRSYEQYF. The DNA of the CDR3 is TGTGCCAGCAGCTTAGCTGGCCGGAGCTACGAGCAGTACTTC.

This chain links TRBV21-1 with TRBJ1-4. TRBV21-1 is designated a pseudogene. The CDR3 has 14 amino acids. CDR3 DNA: TGTGCCAGCAGCAGGGAGGGGACTGGTGAAAAACTGTTTTTT. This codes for CASSREGTGEKLFF.

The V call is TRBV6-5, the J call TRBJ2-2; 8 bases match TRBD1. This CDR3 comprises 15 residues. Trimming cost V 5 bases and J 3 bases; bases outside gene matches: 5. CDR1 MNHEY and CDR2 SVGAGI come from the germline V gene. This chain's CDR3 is CASSPPGGYTGELFF. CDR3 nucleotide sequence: TGTGCCAGCAGTCCCCCAGGGGGCTACACCGGGGAGCTGTTTTTT.

The CDR3 protein is CAWSRSGETQYF. The CDR3 DNA reads TGTGCCTGGAGCAGAAGCGGAGAGACCCAGTACTTC. The chain has TRBV30 and TRBJ2-5; the D gene is possibly TRBD2 (5 bases). CDR3 length: 12 residues. Germline CDR1 reads GTSNPN; CDR2 reads SVGIG (reference sequence). The V end was cut by 3 bases, the J end by 4 bases, with 9 bases between.

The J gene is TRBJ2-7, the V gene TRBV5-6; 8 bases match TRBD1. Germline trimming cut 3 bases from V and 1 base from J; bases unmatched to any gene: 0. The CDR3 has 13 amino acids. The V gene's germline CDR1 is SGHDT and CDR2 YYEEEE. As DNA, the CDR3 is TGTGCCAGCAGCTGGACAGGGTCCTACGAGCAGTACTTC. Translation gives CASSWTGSYEQYF.

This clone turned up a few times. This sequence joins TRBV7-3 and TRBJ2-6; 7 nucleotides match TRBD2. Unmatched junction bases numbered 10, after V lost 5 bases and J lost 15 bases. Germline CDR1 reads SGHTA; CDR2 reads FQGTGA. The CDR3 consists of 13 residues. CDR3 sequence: CASSPAGGGPLTF. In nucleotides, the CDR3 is TGTGCCAGCAGCCCCGCTGGGGGAGGGCCCCTGACTTTC.

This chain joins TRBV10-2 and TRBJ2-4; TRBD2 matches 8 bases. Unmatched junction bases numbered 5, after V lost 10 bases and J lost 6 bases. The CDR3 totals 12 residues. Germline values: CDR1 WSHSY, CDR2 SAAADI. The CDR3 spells CATQGLGNIQYF. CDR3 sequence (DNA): TGCGCCACCCAGGGACTAGGAAACATTCAGTACTTC.